Sequencing of this T cell receptor (beta chain) was carried out in a study of T cell responses to AZD1222 COVID-19 vaccine. The overall study: Second-dose intervals of approximately 4 or approximately 12 weeks were pooled.

Repertoires were generated with immunoSEQ multiplex PCR, while TCRdb's copy carries only in-frame clones and drops some. The data hold just under 95,000 clones, with approximately 84% observed a single time. Overall study findings and caveats: The donors showed a predominance of white British ancestry and of females, with possible underestimation of clonal diversity. Repertoires were sampled only after the peak T cell response.

Details on this clone: Its antigen is unidentified.

Germline CDR1 and CDR2: SQVTM and ANQGSEA. This CDR3 region has 13 residues. V gave up 7 bases and J gave up 0 bases; unmatched junction bases: 4. The chain employs TRBV29-1 and TRBJ1-1; 8 bases match TRBD1. The receptor was derived from an adult in good health. The source was peripheral blood, collected on day 0 of AZD1222 vaccination. CDR3 DNA sequence: TGCAGCGCCGGACAGGGAATGAACACTGAAGCTTTCTTT. This encodes CSAGQGMNTEAFF.